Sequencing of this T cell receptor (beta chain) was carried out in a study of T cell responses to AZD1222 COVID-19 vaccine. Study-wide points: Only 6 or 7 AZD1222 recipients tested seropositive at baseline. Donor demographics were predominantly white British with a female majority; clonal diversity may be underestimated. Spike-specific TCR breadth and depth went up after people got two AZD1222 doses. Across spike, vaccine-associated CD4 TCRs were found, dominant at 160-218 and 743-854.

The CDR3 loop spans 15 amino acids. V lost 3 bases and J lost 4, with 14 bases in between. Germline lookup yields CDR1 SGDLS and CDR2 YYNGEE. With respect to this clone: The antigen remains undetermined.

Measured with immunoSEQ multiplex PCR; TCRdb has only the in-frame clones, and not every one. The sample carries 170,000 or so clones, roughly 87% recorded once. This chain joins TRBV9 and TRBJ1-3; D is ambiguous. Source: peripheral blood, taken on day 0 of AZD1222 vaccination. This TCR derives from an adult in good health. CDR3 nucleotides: TGTGCCAGCAGCGGTGGAGCGGGGTCCGGAAACACCATATATTTT. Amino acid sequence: CASSGGAGSGNTIYF.